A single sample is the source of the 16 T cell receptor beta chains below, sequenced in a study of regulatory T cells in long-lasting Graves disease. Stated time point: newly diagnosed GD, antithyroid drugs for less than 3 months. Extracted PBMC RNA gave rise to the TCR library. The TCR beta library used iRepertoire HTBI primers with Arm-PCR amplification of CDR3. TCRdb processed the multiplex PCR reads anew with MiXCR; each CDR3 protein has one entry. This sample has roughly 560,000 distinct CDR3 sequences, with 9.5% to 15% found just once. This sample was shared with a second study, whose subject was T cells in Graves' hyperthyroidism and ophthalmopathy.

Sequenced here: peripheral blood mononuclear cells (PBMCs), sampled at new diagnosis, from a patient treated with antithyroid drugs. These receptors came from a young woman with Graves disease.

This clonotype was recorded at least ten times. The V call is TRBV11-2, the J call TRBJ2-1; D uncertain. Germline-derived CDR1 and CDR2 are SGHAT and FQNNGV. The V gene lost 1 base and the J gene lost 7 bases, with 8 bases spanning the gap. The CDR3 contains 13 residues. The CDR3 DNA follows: TGTGCCAGCAGCTTAGGACACGTGAATGAGCAGTTCTTC. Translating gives CASSLGHVNEQFF.

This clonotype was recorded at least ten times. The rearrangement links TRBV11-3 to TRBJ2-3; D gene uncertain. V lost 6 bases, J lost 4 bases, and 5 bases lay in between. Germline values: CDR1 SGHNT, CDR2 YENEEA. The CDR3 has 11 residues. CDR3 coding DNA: TGTGCCAGCAGGCGATCAGATACGCAGTATTTT. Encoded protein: CASRRSDTQYF.

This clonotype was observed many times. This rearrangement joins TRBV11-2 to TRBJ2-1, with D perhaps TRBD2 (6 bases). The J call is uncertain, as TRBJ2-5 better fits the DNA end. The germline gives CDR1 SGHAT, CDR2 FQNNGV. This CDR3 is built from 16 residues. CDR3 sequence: CASSSSKARGRETQYF. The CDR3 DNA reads TGTGCCAGCAGCTCTAGTAAGGCTAGAGGGAGGGAGACCCAGTACTTC.

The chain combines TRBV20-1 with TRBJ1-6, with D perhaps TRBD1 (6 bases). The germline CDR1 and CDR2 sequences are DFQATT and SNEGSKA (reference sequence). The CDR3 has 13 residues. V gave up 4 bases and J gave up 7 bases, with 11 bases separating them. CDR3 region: CSATGDGNSPLHF. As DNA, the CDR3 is TGCAGTGCTACAGGGGATGGCAATTCACCCCTCCACTTT.

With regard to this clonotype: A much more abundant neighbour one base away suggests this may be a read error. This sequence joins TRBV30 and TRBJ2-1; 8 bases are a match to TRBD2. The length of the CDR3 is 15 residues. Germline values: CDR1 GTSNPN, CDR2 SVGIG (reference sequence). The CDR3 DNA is TGTGCCTGGAGTTTACCGGGAGGGCCCTACAATGAGCAGTCCTTC. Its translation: CAWSLPGGPYNEQSF. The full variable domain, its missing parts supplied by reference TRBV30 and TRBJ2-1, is SQTIHQWPATLVQPVGSPLSLECTVEGTSNPNLYWYRQAAGRGLQLLFYSVGIGQISSEVPQNLSASRPQDRQFILSSKKLLLSDSGFYLCAWSLPGGPYNEQSFGPGTRLTVL.

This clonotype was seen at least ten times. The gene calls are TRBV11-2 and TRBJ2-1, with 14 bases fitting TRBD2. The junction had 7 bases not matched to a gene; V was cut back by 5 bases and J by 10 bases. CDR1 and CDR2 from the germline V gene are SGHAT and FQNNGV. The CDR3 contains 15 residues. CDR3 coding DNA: TGTGCCAGCAGCCCTGGGACTAGCGGGAGCCGGGAGCAGTTCTTC. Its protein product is CASSPGTSGSREQFF.

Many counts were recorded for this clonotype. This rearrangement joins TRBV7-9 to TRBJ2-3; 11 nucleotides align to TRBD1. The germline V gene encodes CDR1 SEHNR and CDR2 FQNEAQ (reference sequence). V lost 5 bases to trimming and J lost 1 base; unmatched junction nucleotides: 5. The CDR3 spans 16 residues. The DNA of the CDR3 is TGTGCCAGCAGCATCGGGACAGGGGGACGCACAGATACGCAGTATTTT. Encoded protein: CASSIGTGGRTDTQYF.

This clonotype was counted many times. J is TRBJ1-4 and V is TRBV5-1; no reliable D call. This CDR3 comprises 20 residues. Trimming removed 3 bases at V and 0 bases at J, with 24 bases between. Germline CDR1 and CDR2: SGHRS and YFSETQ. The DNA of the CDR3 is TGCGCCAGCAGCTCAAACAGAAAACTACTAGAAACTACAACTAATGAAAAACTGTTTTTT. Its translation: CASSSNRKLLETTTNEKLFF.

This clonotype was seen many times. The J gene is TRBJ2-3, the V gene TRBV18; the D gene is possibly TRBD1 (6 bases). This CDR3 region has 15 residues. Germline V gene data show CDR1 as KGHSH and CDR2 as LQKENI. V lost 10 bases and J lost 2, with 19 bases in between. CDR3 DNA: TGTGCCACCAAAAGGGACATCACGATCACAGATACGCAGTATTTT. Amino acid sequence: CATKRDITITDTQYF. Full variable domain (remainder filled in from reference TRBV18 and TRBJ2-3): NAGVMQNPRHLVRRRGQEARLRCSPMKGHSHVYWYRQLPEEGLKFMVYLQKENIIDESGMPKERFSAEFPKEGPSILRIQQVVRGDSAAYFCATKRDITITDTQYFGPGTRLTVL.

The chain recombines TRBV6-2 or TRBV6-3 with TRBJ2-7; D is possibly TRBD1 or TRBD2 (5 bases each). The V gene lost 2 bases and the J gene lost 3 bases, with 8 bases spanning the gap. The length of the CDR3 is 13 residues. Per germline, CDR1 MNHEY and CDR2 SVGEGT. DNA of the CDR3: TGTGCCAGCAGTTACCGGGACCTCTACGAGCAGTACTTC. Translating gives CASSYRDLYEQYF.

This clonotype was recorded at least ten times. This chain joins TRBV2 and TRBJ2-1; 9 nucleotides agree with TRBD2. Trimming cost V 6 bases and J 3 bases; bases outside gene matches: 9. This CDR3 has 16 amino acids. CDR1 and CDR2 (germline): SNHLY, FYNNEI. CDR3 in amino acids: CASRELAGTIYNEQFF. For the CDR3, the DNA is TGTGCCAGCAGAGAGCTAGCGGGGACCATCTACAATGAGCAGTTCTTC.

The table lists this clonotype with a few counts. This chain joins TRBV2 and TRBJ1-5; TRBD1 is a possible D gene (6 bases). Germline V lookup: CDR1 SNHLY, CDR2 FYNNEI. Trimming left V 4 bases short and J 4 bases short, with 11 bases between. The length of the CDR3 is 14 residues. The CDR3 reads CASSAQGLNQPQHF. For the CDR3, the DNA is TGTGCCAGCAGTGCCCAGGGGTTAAATCAGCCCCAGCATTTT.

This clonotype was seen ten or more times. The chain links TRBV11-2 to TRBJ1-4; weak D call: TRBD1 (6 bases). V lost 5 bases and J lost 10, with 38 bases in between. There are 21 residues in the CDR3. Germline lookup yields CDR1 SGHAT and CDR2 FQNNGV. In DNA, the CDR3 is TGTGCCAGCAGCCCTCCTGTAGGACAGCAAACTCCACCTACGGCGGTCCGAAAACTGTTTTTT. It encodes CASSPPVGQQTPPTAVRKLFF.

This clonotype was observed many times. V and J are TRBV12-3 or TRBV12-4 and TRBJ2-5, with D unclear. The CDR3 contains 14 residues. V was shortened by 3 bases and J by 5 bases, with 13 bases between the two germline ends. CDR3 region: CASSLRVRWETQYF. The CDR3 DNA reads TGTGCCAGCAGTTTGAGAGTACGATGGGAGACCCAGTACTTC.

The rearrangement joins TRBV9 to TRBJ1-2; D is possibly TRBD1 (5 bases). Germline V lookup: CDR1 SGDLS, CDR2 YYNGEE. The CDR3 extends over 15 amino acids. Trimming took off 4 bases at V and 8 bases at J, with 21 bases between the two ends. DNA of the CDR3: TGTGCCAGCAGCAGGCTAGACAGCCGAAGGGGAGGCTACACCTTC. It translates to CASSRLDSRRGGYTF.

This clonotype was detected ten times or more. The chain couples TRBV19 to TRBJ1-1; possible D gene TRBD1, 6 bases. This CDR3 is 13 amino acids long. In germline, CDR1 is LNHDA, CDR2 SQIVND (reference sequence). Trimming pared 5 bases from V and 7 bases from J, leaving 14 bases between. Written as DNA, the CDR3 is TGTGCCAGTAGTCGAGCAGGGGCTAGTGAAGCTTTCTTT. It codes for CASSRAGASEAFF.